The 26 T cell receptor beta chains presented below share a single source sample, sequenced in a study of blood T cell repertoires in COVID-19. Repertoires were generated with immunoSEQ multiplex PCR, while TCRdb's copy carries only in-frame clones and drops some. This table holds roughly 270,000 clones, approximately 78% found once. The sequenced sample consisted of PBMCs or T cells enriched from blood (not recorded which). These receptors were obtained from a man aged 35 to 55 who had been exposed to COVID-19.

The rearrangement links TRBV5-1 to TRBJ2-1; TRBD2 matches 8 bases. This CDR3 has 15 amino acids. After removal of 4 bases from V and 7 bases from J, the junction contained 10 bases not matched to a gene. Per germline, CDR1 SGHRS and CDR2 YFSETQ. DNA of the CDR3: TGCGCCAGCAGCGGAGGACTAGCCTACTTTAATGAGCAGTTCTTC. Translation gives CASSGGLAYFNEQFF. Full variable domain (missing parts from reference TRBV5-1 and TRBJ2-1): KAGVTQTPRYLIKTRGQQVTLSCSPISGHRSVSWYQQTPGQGLQFLFEYFSETQRNKGNFPGRFSGRQFSNSRSEMNVSTLELGDSALYLCASSGGLAYFNEQFFGPGTRLTVL.

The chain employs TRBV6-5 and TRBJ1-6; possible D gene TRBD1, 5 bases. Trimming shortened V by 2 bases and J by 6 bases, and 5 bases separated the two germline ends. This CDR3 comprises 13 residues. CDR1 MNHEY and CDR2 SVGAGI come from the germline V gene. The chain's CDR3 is CASSYRGNSPLHF. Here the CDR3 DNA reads TGTGCCAGCAGTTACAGGGGTAATTCACCCCTCCACTTT.

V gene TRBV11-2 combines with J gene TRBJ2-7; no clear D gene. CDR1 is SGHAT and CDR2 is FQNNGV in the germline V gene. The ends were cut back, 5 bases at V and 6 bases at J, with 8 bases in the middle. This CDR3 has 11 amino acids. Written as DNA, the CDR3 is TGTGCCAGCAGCCACACTATCGAGCAGTACTTC. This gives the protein CASSHTIEQYF.

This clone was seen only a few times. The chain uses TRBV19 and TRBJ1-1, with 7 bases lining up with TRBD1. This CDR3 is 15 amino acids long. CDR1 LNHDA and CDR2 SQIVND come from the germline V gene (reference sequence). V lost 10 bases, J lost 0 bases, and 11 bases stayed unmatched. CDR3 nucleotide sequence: TGTGCCACCGGCAGGGACAGACCTTTGAACACTGAAGCTTTCTTT. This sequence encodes CATGRDRPLNTEAFF.

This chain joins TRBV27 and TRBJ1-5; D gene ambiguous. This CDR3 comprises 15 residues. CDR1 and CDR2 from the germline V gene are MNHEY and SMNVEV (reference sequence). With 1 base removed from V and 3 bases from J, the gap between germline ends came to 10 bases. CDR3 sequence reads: CASSLFGDNNQPQHF. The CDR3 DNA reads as TGTGCCAGCAGTTTATTCGGGGATAACAATCAGCCCCAGCATTTT.

The CDR3 coding sequence is TGTGCCAGCAGCTTAGGAATCGGTGCGGACGAGCAGTACTTC. It is translated as CASSLGIGADEQYF. J is TRBJ2-7 and V is TRBV7-3; D unresolved. The ends were cut back, 2 bases at V and 5 bases at J, with 13 bases in the middle. Germline V gene sequence: CDR1 SGHTA, CDR2 FQGTGA. This CDR3 spans 14 amino acids.

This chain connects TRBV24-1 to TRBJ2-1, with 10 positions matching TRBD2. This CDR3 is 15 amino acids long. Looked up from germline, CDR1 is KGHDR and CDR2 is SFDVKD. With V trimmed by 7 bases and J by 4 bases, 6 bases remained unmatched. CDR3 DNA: TGTGCCACCAGCGTAAGCGGGAGGGGGTACAATGAGCAGTTCTTC. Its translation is CATSVSGRGYNEQFF.

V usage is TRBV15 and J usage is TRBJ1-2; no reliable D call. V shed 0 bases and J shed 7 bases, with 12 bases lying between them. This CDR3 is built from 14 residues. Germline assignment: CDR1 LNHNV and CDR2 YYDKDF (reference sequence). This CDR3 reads CATSRDPGSSGYTF. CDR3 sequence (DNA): TGTGCCACCAGCAGAGATCCGGGAAGTAGTGGCTACACCTTC.

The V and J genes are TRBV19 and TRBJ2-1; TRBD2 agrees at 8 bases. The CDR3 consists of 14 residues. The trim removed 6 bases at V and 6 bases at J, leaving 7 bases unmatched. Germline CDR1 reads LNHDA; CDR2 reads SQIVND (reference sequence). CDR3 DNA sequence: TGTGCCAGTAGCATAACTAGCGGCCTCAATGAGCAGTTCTTC. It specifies CASSITSGLNEQFF.

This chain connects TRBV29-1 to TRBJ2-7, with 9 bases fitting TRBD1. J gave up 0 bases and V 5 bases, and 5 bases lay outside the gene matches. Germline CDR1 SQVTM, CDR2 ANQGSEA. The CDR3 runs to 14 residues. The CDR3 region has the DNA TGCAGCGTTTGGACAGGGGACAGCTCCTACGAGCAGTACTTC. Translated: CSVWTGDSSYEQYF.

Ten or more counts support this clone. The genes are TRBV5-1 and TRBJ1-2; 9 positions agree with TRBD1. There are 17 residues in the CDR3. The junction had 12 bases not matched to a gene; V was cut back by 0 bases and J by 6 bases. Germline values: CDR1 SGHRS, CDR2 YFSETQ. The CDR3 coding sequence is TGCGCCAGCAGCTTGGGACTTAACAGGGGGCGCAAAGATGGCTACACCTTC. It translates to CASSLGLNRGRKDGYTF.

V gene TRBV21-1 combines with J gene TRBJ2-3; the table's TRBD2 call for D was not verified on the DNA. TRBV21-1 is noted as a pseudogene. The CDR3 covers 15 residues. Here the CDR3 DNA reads TGTGCCAGCAGCAAAGCGCCGGGGGGCACAGATACGCAGTATTTT. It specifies CASSKAPGGTDTQYF.

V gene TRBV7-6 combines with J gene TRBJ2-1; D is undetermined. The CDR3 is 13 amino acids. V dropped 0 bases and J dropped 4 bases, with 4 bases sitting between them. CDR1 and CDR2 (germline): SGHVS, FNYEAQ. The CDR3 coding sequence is TGTGCCAGCAGCTTAGCAGAGTACAATGAGCAGTTCTTC. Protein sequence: CASSLAEYNEQFF. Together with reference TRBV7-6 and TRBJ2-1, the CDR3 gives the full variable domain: GAGVSQSPRYKVTKRGQDVALRCDPISGHVSLYWYRQALGQGPEFLTYFNYEAQQDKSGLPNDRFSAERPEGSISTLTIQRTEQRDSAMYRCASSLAEYNEQFFGPGTRLTVL.

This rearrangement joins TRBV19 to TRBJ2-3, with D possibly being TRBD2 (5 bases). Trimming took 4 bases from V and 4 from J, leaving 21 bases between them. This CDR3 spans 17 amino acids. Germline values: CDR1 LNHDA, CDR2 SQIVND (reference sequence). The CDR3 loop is CASSSFEAAGKADTQYF. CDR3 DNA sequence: TGTGCCAGTAGTAGTTTTGAGGCCGCGGGTAAGGCAGATACGCAGTATTTT.

CDR3 bases: TGTGCCAGCAGGGGATTAGAGGGTTACCAAGAGACCCAGTACTTC. It encodes CASRGLEGYQETQYF. The V call is TRBV6-5, the J call TRBJ2-5; D might be TRBD2 (5 bases). Germline CDR1 reads MNHEY; CDR2 reads SVGAGI. There are 15 residues in the CDR3. Trimming took off 6 bases at V and 0 bases at J, with 14 bases between the two ends.

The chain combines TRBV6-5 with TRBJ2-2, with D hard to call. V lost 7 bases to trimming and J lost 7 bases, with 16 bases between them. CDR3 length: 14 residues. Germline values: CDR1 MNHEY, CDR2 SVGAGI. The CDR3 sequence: CASNVWRLGGELFF. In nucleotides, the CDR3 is TGTGCCAGCAACGTTTGGCGGTTAGGCGGGGAGCTGTTTTTT.

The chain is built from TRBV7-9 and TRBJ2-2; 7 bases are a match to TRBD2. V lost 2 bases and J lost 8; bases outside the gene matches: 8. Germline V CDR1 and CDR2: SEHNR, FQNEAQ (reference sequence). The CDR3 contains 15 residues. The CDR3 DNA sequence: TGTGCCAGCAGCTTATTGCTGGGAGGGTCGGGGGAGCTGTTTTTT. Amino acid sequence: CASSLLLGGSGELFF.

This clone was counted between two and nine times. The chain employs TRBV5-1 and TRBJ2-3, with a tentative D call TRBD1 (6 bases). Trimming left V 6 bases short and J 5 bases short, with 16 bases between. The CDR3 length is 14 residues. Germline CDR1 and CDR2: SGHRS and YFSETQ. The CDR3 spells CASKPGAAGDTQYF. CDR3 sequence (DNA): TGCGCCAGCAAACCAGGGGCGGCCGGAGATACGCAGTATTTT. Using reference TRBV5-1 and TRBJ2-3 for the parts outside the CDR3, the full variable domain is KAGVTQTPRYLIKTRGQQVTLSCSPISGHRSVSWYQQTPGQGLQFLFEYFSETQRNKGNFPGRFSGRQFSNSRSEMNVSTLELGDSALYLCASKPGAAGDTQYFGPGTRLTVL.

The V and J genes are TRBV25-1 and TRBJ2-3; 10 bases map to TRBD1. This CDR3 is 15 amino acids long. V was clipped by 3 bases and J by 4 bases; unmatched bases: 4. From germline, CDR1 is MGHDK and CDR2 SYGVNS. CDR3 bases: TGTGCCAGCAGTGAGTCCGGGACAGGGGCAGATACGCAGTATTTT. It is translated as CASSESGTGADTQYF.

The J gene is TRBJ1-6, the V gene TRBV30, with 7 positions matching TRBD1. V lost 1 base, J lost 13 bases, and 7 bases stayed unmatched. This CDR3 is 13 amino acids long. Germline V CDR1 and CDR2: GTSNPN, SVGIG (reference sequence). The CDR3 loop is CAWSGQGPDPLHF. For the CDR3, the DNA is TGTGCCTGGAGTGGACAGGGTCCGGATCCCCTCCACTTT.

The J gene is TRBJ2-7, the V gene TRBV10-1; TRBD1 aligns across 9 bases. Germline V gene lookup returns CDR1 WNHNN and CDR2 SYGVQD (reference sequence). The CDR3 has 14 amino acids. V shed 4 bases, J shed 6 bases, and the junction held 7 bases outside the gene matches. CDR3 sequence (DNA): TGCGCCAGCAGTGTTGGGACAGGGTTCTCCGAGCAGTACTTC. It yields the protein CASSVGTGFSEQYF.

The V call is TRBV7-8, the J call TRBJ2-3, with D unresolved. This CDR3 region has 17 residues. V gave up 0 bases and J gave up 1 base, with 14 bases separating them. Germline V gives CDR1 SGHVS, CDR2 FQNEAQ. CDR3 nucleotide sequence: TGTGCCAGCAGCTTAGCAAAGGTGGGCAGGCGCACAGATACGCAGTATTTT. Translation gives CASSLAKVGRRTDTQYF.

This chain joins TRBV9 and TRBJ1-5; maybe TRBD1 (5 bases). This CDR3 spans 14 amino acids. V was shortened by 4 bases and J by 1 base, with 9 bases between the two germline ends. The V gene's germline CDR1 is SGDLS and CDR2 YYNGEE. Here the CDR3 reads CASSMPGSNQPQHF. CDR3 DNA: TGTGCCAGCAGCATGCCAGGGAGCAATCAGCCCCAGCATTTT.

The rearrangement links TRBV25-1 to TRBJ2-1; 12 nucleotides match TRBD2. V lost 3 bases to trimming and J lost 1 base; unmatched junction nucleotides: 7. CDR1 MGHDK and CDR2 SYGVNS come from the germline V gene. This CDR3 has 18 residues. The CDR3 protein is CASSDPSGRAVSYNEQFF. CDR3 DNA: TGTGCCAGCAGTGATCCTAGCGGGAGGGCGGTTTCCTACAATGAGCAGTTCTTC.

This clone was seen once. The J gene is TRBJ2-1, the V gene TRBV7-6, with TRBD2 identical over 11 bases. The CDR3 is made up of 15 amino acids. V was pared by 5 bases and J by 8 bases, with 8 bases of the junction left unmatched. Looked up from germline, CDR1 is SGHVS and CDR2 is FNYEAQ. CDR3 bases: TGTGCCAGCAGCGCGCTAGCGGGGGGACGCGATGAGCAGTTCTTC. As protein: CASSALAGGRDEQFF.

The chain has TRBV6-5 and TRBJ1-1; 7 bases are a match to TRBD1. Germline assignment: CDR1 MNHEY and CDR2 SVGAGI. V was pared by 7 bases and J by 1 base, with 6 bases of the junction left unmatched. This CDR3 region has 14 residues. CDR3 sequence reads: CASTQTGRNTEAFF. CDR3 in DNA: TGTGCCAGCACCCAGACAGGGAGGAACACTGAAGCTTTCTTT.